These 18 T cell receptor beta chains share one sample of origin, sequenced in a study of blood T cell repertoires in COVID-19. Clones were sequenced by immunoSEQ multiplex PCR, and TCRdb holds only the in-frame ones, with some missing. The sample lists over 100,000 clones; 85% to 90% were seen once. Specimen: peripheral blood. These receptors all come from a human donor in a cohort sampled during active COVID-19.

This clone has only one observation. The V call is TRBV2, the J call TRBJ2-7; TRBD2 matches 15 bases. J lost 11 bases, V lost 3 bases, and 5 bases had no gene match. Looked up from germline, CDR1 is SNHLY and CDR2 is FYNNEI. The CDR3 covers 14 residues. The DNA of the CDR3 is TGTGCCAGCAGTGAGGGACTAGCGGGAGGTTCCAAGTACTTC. Translation: CASSEGLAGGSKYF.

The rearrangement links TRBV19 to TRBJ2-1, with 7 nucleotides matching TRBD2. The CDR3 is 15 residues long. V gave up 7 bases and J gave up 7 bases; unmatched junction bases: 13. Germline V gene lookup returns CDR1 LNHDA and CDR2 SQIVND (reference sequence). The CDR3 region is CASIPGGSQRNEQFF. DNA of the CDR3: TGTGCCAGTATCCCCGGGGGGTCCCAGCGTAATGAGCAGTTCTTC.

The V gene is TRBV19, the J gene TRBJ2-3, with 12 positions matching TRBD1. The CDR3 spans 17 residues. The V gene's germline CDR1 is LNHDA and CDR2 SQIVND (reference sequence). J lost 6 bases, V lost 5 bases, and 12 bases had no gene match. CDR3 protein: CASSPTRGDRGRDTQYF. As DNA, the CDR3 is TGTGCCAGTAGTCCAACCCGTGGGGACAGGGGGCGCGATACGCAGTATTTT.

This clone was picked up one time. The chain is built from TRBV10-3 and TRBJ2-1; D not certain. The CDR3 has 12 residues. V was trimmed by 0 bases and J by 12 bases, leaving 9 bases between them. Germline V CDR1 and CDR2: ENHRY, SYGVKD. This CDR3 is CAISESELSQFF. Written as DNA, the CDR3 is TGTGCCATCAGTGAGTCTGAGCTTTCGCAGTTCTTC.

The chain has TRBV10-3 and TRBJ1-2; 10 bases are shared with TRBD1. In germline, CDR1 is ENHRY, CDR2 SYGVKD. The CDR3 has 16 residues. V lost 7 bases, J lost 4 bases, and 12 bases stayed unmatched. As DNA, the CDR3 is TGTGCCATCACCGCTTCGGACAGGGGGTACGGCTATGGCTACACCTTC. Translated: CAITASDRGYGYGYTF.

This rearrangement joins TRBV3-1 (or the pseudogene TRBV3-2) to TRBJ2-1; weak D call: TRBD1 (6 bases). The CDR3 loop spans 17 amino acids. In germline, CDR1 is LGHDT, CDR2 YNNKEL (reference sequence). V was trimmed by 4 bases and J by 0 bases, leaving 16 bases between them. In DNA, the CDR3 is TGTGCCAGCAGCCGTCGAGGGGGAAGCGGCTCCTACAATGAGCAGTTCTTC. It translates to CASSRRGGSGSYNEQFF.

This sequence joins TRBV5-1 and TRBJ1-2; D ambiguous. The V gene's germline CDR1 is SGHRS and CDR2 YFSETQ. Trimming left V 4 bases short and J 8 bases short, with 12 bases between. The length of the CDR3 is 12 residues. The CDR3 sequence is CASSPPVGGYTF. CDR3 bases: TGCGCCAGCAGCCCCCCGGTCGGGGGCTACACCTTC.

This chain connects TRBV10-3 to TRBJ2-7; TRBD1 matches at 9 bases. CDR1 is ENHRY and CDR2 is SYGVKD in the germline V gene. CDR3 size: 15 residues. The trim removed 0 bases at V and 6 bases at J, leaving 6 bases unmatched. In nucleotides, the CDR3 is TGTGCCATCAGTGAGTCCGGGACAGGGTTCCGCGAGCAGTACTTC. This translates into CAISESGTGFREQYF.

This clone appeared a single time. The CDR3 sequence: CASTKQAGAYEQYF. As DNA, the CDR3 is TGTGCCAGCACGAAGCAGGCGGGGGCCTACGAGCAGTACTTC. V and J are TRBV6-5 and TRBJ2-7; 7 positions match TRBD2. Germline V CDR1 and CDR2: MNHEY, SVGAGI. V was pared by 7 bases and J by 2 bases, with 8 bases of the junction left unmatched. The CDR3 has 14 residues.

The table lists this clone with a count of one. This sequence joins TRBV18 and TRBJ2-3, with 12 nucleotides matching TRBD2. Germline V gene data show CDR1 as KGHSH and CDR2 as LQKENI. This CDR3 has 16 amino acids. V shed 3 bases, J shed 2 bases, and the junction held 3 bases outside the gene matches. This CDR3 reads CASSPLAGGNTDTQYF. For the CDR3, the DNA is TGTGCCAGCTCACCCCTAGCGGGGGGGAACACAGATACGCAGTATTTT. Together with reference TRBV18 and TRBJ2-3, the CDR3 gives the full variable domain: NAGVMQNPRHLVRRRGQEARLRCSPMKGHSHVYWYRQLPEEGLKFMVYLQKENIIDESGMPKERFSAEFPKEGPSILRIQQVVRGDSAAYFCASSPLAGGNTDTQYFGPGTRLTVL.

The rearrangement links TRBV11-1 to TRBJ2-1, with 8 positions matching TRBD2. CDR1 is SGHAT, CDR2 FQDESV, per germline (reference sequence). The junction had 0 bases not matched to a gene; V was cut back by 1 base and J by 4 bases. The CDR3 contains 14 residues. CDR3 sequence (DNA): TGTGCCAGCAGCTTAGGCGGGGGGTACAATGAGCAGTTCTTC. It codes for CASSLGGGYNEQFF.

This clone showed up just a few times. This chain joins TRBV5-1 and TRBJ2-7, with TRBD1 identical over 11 bases. J lost 0 bases, V lost 3 bases, and 5 bases had no gene match. Germline values: CDR1 SGHRS, CDR2 YFSETQ. The CDR3 length is 16 residues. The CDR3 reads CASSWGDRGSSYEQYF. The CDR3 nucleotides read TGCGCCAGCAGCTGGGGGGACAGGGGGAGCTCCTACGAGCAGTACTTC.

The rearrangement uses TRBV28 and TRBJ1-1; no clear D gene. Trimming cost V 3 bases and J 0 bases, with 8 bases left between them. Germline-derived CDR1 and CDR2 are MDHEN and SYDVKM. There are 14 residues in the CDR3. DNA of the CDR3: TGTGCCAGCAGTTTTTGGCAGATGAACACTGAAGCTTTCTTT. This gives the protein CASSFWQMNTEAFF.

V gene TRBV29-1 combines with J gene TRBJ2-7; possible D gene TRBD2, 6 bases. This CDR3 contains 12 residues. Trimming removed 8 bases at V and 6 bases at J, with 17 bases between. Germline CDR1 SQVTM, CDR2 ANQGSEA. The CDR3 sequence: CSSREGVAEQYF. CDR3 in DNA: TGCAGCTCGCGGGAAGGGGTAGCCGAGCAGTACTTC.

The chain carries TRBV11-3 and TRBJ1-1; weak D call: TRBD1 (6 bases). This CDR3 is built from 15 residues. CDR1 is SGHNT and CDR2 is YENEEA in the germline V gene. The V gene lost 5 bases and the J gene lost 10 bases, with 23 bases spanning the gap. The CDR3: CASSAGTLTQSRAFF. The CDR3 coding sequence is TGTGCCAGCAGCGCCGGGACATTAACCCAGAGTCGAGCTTTCTTT.

The chain carries TRBV7-9 and TRBJ2-3; 14 bases line up with TRBD2. Germline CDR1 is SEHNR and CDR2 is FQNEAQ (reference sequence). The length of the CDR3 is 18 residues. After removal of 4 bases from V and 0 bases from J, the junction contained 6 bases not matched to a gene. The DNA for the CDR3 is TGTGCCAGCAGCTACCGCCGACTAGCGGGAGGGAGCACAGATACGCAGTATTTT. This gives the protein CASSYRRLAGGSTDTQYF.

The chain joins TRBV5-1 to TRBJ2-5; the match to TRBD2 covers 10 bases. This CDR3 spans 15 amino acids. Trimming at V came to 0 bases and at J to 13 bases, leaving 12 bases not matched to a gene. Germline assignment: CDR1 SGHRS and CDR2 YFSETQ. The CDR3 DNA reads as TGCGCCAGCAGCTTGGGGACTAGCGGAGGGACCCTCTCGTACTTC. Its protein product is CASSLGTSGGTLSYF.

The chain uses TRBV4-2 and TRBJ1-4; 7 nucleotides align to TRBD1. This CDR3 contains 18 residues. V lost 0 bases, J lost 0 bases, and 7 bases stayed unmatched. Germline V gene lookup returns CDR1 LGHNA and CDR2 YNFKEQ. The CDR3 sequence: CASSQDLRGTATNEKLFF. The CDR3 DNA reads TGTGCCAGCAGCCAAGATCTTAGGGGGACAGCAACTAATGAAAAACTGTTTTTT.